The 14 T cell receptor beta chains listed next were all sequenced from one sample in a study of blood T cell repertoires in COVID-19. TCRdb keeps only in-frame clones here, not all; method: immunoSEQ multiplex PCR. The data show some 240,000 clones, approximately 82% seen once. Specimen: peripheral blood. Receptors originate from a middle-aged woman who had recovered from COVID-19.

V is TRBV24-1 and J is TRBJ1-2; no reliable D call. V lost 2 bases to trimming and J lost 4 bases, with 10 bases between them. This CDR3 has 14 amino acids. Germline lookup yields CDR1 KGHDR and CDR2 SFDVKD. The CDR3 protein is CATSDSLSIYGYTF. In DNA, the CDR3 is TGTGCCACCAGTGATTCATTGTCAATCTATGGCTACACCTTC.

CDR3 amino acids: CASSPFFGEMNTEAFF. The CDR3 DNA is TGTGCCAGCTCACCATTTTTTGGGGAGATGAACACTGAAGCTTTCTTT. The gene calls are TRBV18 and TRBJ1-1; D is unclear. Germline V lookup: CDR1 KGHSH, CDR2 LQKENI. V lost 2 bases and J lost 0, with 13 bases in between. The CDR3 covers 16 residues. The variable domain in full, completed from reference TRBV18 and TRBJ1-1, reads NAGVMQNPRHLVRRRGQEARLRCSPMKGHSHVYWYRQLPEEGLKFMVYLQKENIIDESGMPKERFSAEFPKEGPSILRIQQVVRGDSAAYFCASSPFFGEMNTEAFFGQGTRLTVV.

This chain's CDR3 is CASSPTRAERRSSYEQYF. The CDR3 DNA reads as TGTGCCAGCTCACCAACGCGTGCAGAGAGGAGAAGCTCCTACGAGCAGTACTTC. This chain uses TRBV18 with TRBJ2-7; no firm D call. CDR1 and CDR2 (germline): KGHSH, LQKENI. Trimming stripped 2 bases from V and 0 bases from J, with 20 bases between. There are 18 residues in the CDR3.

The chain has TRBV19 and TRBJ2-2, with 7 bases identical to TRBD1. Germline V gives CDR1 LNHDA, CDR2 SQIVND (reference sequence). The CDR3 contains 15 residues. V gave up 4 bases and J gave up 2 bases; unmatched junction bases: 4. The CDR3 loop reads CASSKTGINTGELFF. The CDR3 DNA follows: TGTGCCAGTAGTAAGACAGGGATAAACACCGGGGAGCTGTTTTTT.

This chain joins TRBV6-1 and TRBJ1-1, with 7 bases identical to TRBD1. CDR1 MNHNS and CDR2 SASEGT come from the germline V gene. Losses at the gene ends were 1 base for V and 8 bases for J; bases not matched to a gene: 13. This CDR3 is built from 16 residues. The CDR3 coding sequence is TGTGCCAGCAGTGAAGGACAGGGATACCTTTTAGAAGAAGCTTTCTTT. It codes for CASSEGQGYLLEEAFF.

The genes are TRBV9 and TRBJ1-4; D ambiguous. This CDR3 has 14 residues. V lost 4 bases and J lost 0, with 7 bases in between. The germline gives CDR1 SGDLS, CDR2 YYNGEE. The CDR3 bases are TGTGCCAGCAGCTTTAGTACAACTAATGAAAAACTGTTTTTT. Protein sequence: CASSFSTTNEKLFF.

The chain couples TRBV6-5 to TRBJ1-1, with TRBD1 identical over 8 bases. Germline loops: CDR1 MNHEY, CDR2 SVGAGI. Unmatched junction bases numbered 2, after V lost 0 bases and J lost 5 bases. The CDR3 spans 14 residues. The CDR3 region is CASSYSTGETEAFF. The CDR3 bases are TGTGCCAGCAGTTACTCGACAGGGGAAACTGAAGCTTTCTTT.

The chain couples TRBV30 to TRBJ2-5; weak D call: TRBD1 (5 bases). The CDR3 is made up of 13 amino acids. Trimming cost V 1 base and J 5 bases, with 11 bases left between them. The germline V gene has CDR1 GTSNPN and CDR2 SVGIG (reference sequence). This chain's CDR3 is CAWSGQGSETQYF. CDR3 DNA: TGTGCCTGGAGTGGGCAGGGATCGGAGACCCAGTACTTC.

The chain has TRBV11-2 and TRBJ1-1; 7 bases agree with TRBD1. CDR1 and CDR2 (germline): SGHAT, FQNNGV. This CDR3 region has 14 residues. V was pared by 5 bases and J by 3 bases, with 6 bases of the junction left unmatched. The CDR3 DNA is TGTGCCAGCAGCCTCTCCGGGACAGACACTGAAGCTTTCTTT. Its protein product is CASSLSGTDTEAFF.

V gene TRBV30 combines with J gene TRBJ2-1; D call uncertain. Trimming pared 1 base from V and 0 bases from J, leaving 7 bases between. Germline V gene data show CDR1 as GTSNPN and CDR2 as SVGIG (reference sequence). This CDR3 has 14 amino acids. The CDR3 DNA reads TGTGCCTGGAGTGAAATGAGCTCCTACAATGAGCAGTTCTTC. This encodes CAWSEMSSYNEQFF.

This clone was seen once. The CDR3 region has the DNA TGCGCCAGCAGCTTAGGACTCGACAGGTTCAACTATGGCTACACCTTC. This translates into CASSLGLDRFNYGYTF. The chain carries TRBV5-1 and TRBJ1-2; tentatively, D is TRBD1 (6 bases). Germline CDR1 and CDR2: SGHRS and YFSETQ. The V gene lost 2 bases and the J gene lost 2 bases, with 16 bases spanning the gap. CDR3 size: 16 residues.

The CDR3 DNA reads as TGTGCCGTAACCACAGGGGGAAAGGAGCAGTTCTTC. Protein product: CAVTTGGKEQFF. V usage is TRBV19 and J usage is TRBJ2-1; TRBD1 matches at 8 bases. Germline V gene lookup returns CDR1 LNHDA and CDR2 SQIVND (reference sequence). CDR3 length: 12 amino acids. J was trimmed by 10 bases and V by 11 bases; bases with no gene match: 10.

V is TRBV27 and J is TRBJ2-7; D remains ambiguous. Trimming pared 7 bases from V and 1 base from J, leaving 11 bases between. Germline V CDR1 and CDR2: MNHEY, SMNVEV (reference sequence). There are 13 residues in the CDR3. CDR3 protein: CASKRSPSYEQYF. In DNA form, the CDR3 reads TGTGCCAGCAAGCGCTCCCCTTCCTACGAGCAGTACTTC.

CDR3 protein: CASTLIPGAGANVLTF. The DNA of the CDR3 is TGCGCCAGCACTTTGATTCCGGGGGCTGGGGCCAACGTCCTGACTTTC. The genes are TRBV5-1 and TRBJ2-6; a possible D gene is TRBD2 (6 bases). There are 16 residues in the CDR3. Trimming removed 6 bases from V and 2 bases from J, with 15 bases in between. Germline V gene data show CDR1 as SGHRS and CDR2 as YFSETQ.